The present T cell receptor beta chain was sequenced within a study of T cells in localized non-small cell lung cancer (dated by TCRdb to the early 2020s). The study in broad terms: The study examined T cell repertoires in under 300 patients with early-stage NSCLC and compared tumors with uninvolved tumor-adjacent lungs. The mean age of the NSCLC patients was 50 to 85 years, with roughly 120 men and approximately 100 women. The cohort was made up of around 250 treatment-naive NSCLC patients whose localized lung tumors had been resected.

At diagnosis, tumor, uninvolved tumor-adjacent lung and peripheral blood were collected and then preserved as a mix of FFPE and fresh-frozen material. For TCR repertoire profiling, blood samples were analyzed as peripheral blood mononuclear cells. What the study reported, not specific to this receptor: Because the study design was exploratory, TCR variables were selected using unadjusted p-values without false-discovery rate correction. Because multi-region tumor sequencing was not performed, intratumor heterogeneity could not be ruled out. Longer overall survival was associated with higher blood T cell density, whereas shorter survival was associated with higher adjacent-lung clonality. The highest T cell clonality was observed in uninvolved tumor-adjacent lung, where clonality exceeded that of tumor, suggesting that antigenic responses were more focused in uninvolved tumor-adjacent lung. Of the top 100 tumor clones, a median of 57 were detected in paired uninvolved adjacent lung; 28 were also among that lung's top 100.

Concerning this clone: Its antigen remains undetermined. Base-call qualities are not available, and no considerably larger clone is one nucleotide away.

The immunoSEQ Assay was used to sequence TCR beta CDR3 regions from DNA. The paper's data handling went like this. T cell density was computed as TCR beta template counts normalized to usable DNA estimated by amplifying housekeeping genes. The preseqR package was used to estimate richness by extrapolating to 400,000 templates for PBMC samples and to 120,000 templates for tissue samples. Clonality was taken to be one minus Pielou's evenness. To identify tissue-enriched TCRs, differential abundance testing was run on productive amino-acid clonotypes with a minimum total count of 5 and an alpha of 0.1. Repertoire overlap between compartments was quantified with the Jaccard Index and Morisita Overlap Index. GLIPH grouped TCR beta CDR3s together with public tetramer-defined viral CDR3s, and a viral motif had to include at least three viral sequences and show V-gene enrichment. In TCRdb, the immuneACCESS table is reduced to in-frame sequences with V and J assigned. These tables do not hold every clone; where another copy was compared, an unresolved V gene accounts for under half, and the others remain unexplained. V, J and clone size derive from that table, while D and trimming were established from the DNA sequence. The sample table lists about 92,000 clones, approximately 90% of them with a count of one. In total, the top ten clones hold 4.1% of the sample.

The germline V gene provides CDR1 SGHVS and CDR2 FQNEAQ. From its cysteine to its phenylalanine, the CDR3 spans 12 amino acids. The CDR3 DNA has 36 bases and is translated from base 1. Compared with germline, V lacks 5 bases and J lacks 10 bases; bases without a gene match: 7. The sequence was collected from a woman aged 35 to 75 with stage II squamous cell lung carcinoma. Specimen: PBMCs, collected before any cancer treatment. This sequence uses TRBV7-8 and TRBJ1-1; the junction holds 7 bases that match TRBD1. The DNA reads TGTGCCAGCAGCGCATGGGACAGTAGAGCTTTCTTT. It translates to CASSAWDSRAFF.